This is a list of T cell receptor beta chains from one sample in a study of regulatory T cells in long-lasting Graves disease. TCRdb redid the calling of the multiplex PCR reads with MiXCR, one entry per CDR3 protein. The profile shows around 500,000 distinct CDR3 sequences, about 16% of them singletons. The data were also submitted as part of a second study, on T cells in Graves' hyperthyroidism and ophthalmopathy.

Sequenced material: peripheral blood mononuclear cells (PBMCs), taken at new diagnosis, from a patient treated with antithyroid drugs. These receptors were collected from a woman aged 35-60 years with Graves disease. Both conserved end residues are part of each CDR3. The D gene is left open where the match is weak. Size is omitted from some rows. Given values are once, few, many or a class for expanded clones.

clone size | D gene | J gene | V gene | CDR3 protein | CDR3 DNA
many | TRBD1 | TRBJ2-1 | TRBV2 | CASRDRTGTGNEQFF | TGTGCCAGCAGGGATAGGACAGGGACGGGCAATGAGCAGTTCTTC
many | TRBD1 | TRBJ2-7 | TRBV29-1 | CSVGQGRRYEQYF | TGCAGCGTGGGACAGGGGCGGAGGTACGAGCAGTACTTC
many | . | TRBJ2-3 | TRBV2 | CASSEWGTDTQYF | TGTGCCAGCAGTGAATGGGGCACAGATACGCAGTATTTT
few | TRBD2 | TRBJ2-1 | TRBV19 | CASSIELAGPYNEQFF | TGTGCCAGTAGTATAGAACTAGCGGGGCCCTACAATGAGCAGTTCTTC
. | TRBD1 | TRBJ2-1 | TRBV5-1 | CASSPGDRVYNEQFF | TGCGCCAGCAGCCCCGGGGACAGGGTCTACAATGAGCAGTTCTTC
many | TRBD1 | TRBJ1-5 | TRBV6-1 | CASSEARGDRYSQPQHF | TGTGCCAGCAGTGAAGCGAGGGGGGACAGATACAGTCAGCCCCAGCATTTT
few | . | TRBJ1-6 | TRBV4-1 | CASSQDLGSPPLHF | TGCGCCAGCAGCCAAGATTTAGGGTCGCCACCCCTCCACTTT
few | . | TRBJ2-7 | TRBV20-1 | CSAATALGSYEQYF | TGCAGTGCTGCAACAGCCCTCGGCTCCTACGAGCAGTACTTC
few | . | TRBJ2-3 | TRBV2 | CASSLRDGYTDTQYF | TGTGCCAGCAGTCTCCGGGACGGTTACACAGATACGCAGTATTTT
few | . | TRBJ1-2 | TRBV6-1 | CASRVEYGYTF | TGTGCCAGCAGGGTTGAGTATGGCTACACCTTC
many | . | TRBJ2-2 | TRBV7-8 | CASSLRETGELFF | TGTGCCAGCAGCTTACGAGAGACCGGGGAGCTGTTTTTT
many | . | TRBJ1-4 | TRBV12-3/TRBV12-4 | CASSPGTLYEKLFF | TGTGCCAGCAGTCCCGGGACTCTTTATGAAAAACTGTTTTTT
. | TRBD1 | TRBJ2-3 | TRBV19 | CASTGQGTDTQYF | TGTGCCAGTACTGGACAGGGCACAGATACGCAGTATTTT
few | . | TRBJ1-1 | TRBV24-1 | CATSVSGSPEAFF | TGTGCCACCAGTGTTTCGGGATCACCTGAAGCTTTCTTT
many | . | TRBJ2-7 | TRBV3-1 | CASSQGGLNEQYF | TGTGCCAGCAGCCAAGGGGGGCTCAACGAGCAGTACTTC
. | . | TRBJ2-3 | TRBV5-1 | CASSFSLLSTDTQYF | TGCGCCAGCAGCTTTTCACTTTTAAGCACAGATACGCAGTATTTT
. | TRBD1 | TRBJ1-5 | TRBV12-3/TRBV12-4 | CASRQTGIGNQPQHF | TGTGCCAGCAGACAGACAGGGATTGGCAATCAGCCCCAGCATTTT
. | TRBD2 | TRBJ2-1 | TRBV6-1 | CAGRTGTSGGKSYNEQFF | TGTGCCGGGCGAACCGGGACTAGCGGGGGGAAGTCCTACAATGAGCAGTTCTTC
. | TRBD1 | TRBJ2-4 | TRBV7-9 | CASSPGGGRGNIQYF | TGTGCCAGCAGCCCAGGGGGTGGACGAGGAAACATTCAGTACTTC
. | TRBD1 | TRBJ1-2 | TRBV6-2/TRBV6-3 | CASRPQGAYGYTF | TGTGCCAGCAGACCACAGGGGGCGTATGGCTACACCTTC
. | TRBD2 | TRBJ2-2 | TRBV11-2 | CASSLTSGGSGELFF | TGTGCCAGCAGCTTGACTAGCGGGGGATCCGGGGAGCTGTTTTTT
. | TRBD1 | TRBJ2-1 | TRBV10-3 | CAISEVTVGQGFNEQFF | TGTGCCATCAGTGAGGTCACCGTAGGACAGGGGTTCAATGAGCAGTTCTTC
many | TRBD1 | TRBJ2-5 | TRBV7-9 | CASSFSGQVETQYF | TGTGCCAGCAGCTTCTCTGGACAGGTTGAGACCCAGTACTTC
. | . | TRBJ1-1 | TRBV28 | CASSLLLLGLTEAFF | TGTGCCAGCAGCCTTCTACTGTTGGGGTTAACTGAAGCTTTCTTT
. | . | TRBJ1-1 | TRBV19 | CASNRGDWDTEAFF | TGTGCCAGTAACCGGGGGGATTGGGACACTGAAGCTTTCTTT
few | TRBD2 | TRBJ2-2 | TRBV19 | CASRSSGGYGELFF | TGTGCCAGTAGGAGTAGCGGGGGGTATGGGGAGCTGTTTTTT
many | . | TRBJ2-7 | TRBV3-1 | CASSPRGASGDEQYF | TGTGCCAGCAGCCCACGGGGGGCCTCTGGGGACGAGCAGTACTTC
. | . | TRBJ1-5 | TRBV6-5 | CASSYLIQGYSNQPQHF | TGTGCCAGCAGTTATCTTATTCAGGGATATAGCAATCAGCCCCAGCATTTT
many | . | TRBJ1-6 | TRBV12-3/TRBV12-4 | CASCRSGRNSPLHF | TGTGCCAGTTGTAGATCAGGGCGAAATTCACCCCTCCACTTT
many | . | TRBJ1-1 | TRBV12-3/TRBV12-4 | CASSEAGEIGEAFF | TGTGCCAGCAGCGAGGCGGGGGAGATCGGTGAAGCTTTCTTT
many | . | TRBJ1-4 | TRBV7-2 | CASSTVRAFEKLFF | TGTGCCAGCAGCACCGTTAGGGCTTTCGAAAAACTGTTTTTT
few | TRBD2 | TRBJ2-2 | TRBV4-1 | CASSHPLAGGFGGELFF | TGCGCCAGCAGCCACCCTCTAGCGGGGGGGTTCGGCGGGGAGCTGTTTTTT
few | . | TRBJ2-7 | TRBV4-1 | CASSQDRLGTYEQYF | TGCGCCAGCAGCCAAGATAGGCTGGGAACCTACGAGCAGTACTTC
. | TRBD2 | TRBJ2-3 | TRBV15 | CATDWGGGAWDTQYF | TGTGCCACCGACTGGGGCGGGGGGGCCTGGGATACGCAGTATTTT
many | TRBD1 | TRBJ2-7 | TRBV27 | CASSFNRGFDEQYF | TGTGCCAGCAGTTTCAACAGGGGTTTTGACGAGCAGTACTTC
many | . | TRBJ2-5 | TRBV3-1 | CASSLQTGPQETQYF | TGTGCCAGCAGCCTTCAGACTGGCCCCCAAGAGACCCAGTACTTC
few | . | TRBJ1-5 | TRBV24-1 | CATSAGGPQHF | TGTGCCACCAGTGCCGGCGGGCCCCAGCATTTT
many | . | TRBJ1-2 | TRBV12-3/TRBV12-4 | CASSSSVLYGYTF | TGTGCCAGCAGCTCCTCGGTTCTCTATGGCTACACCTTC
many | . | TRBJ1-1 | TRBV28 | CASSQPGHSRNTEAFF | TGTGCCAGCAGTCAACCGGGCCATTCCCGTAACACTGAAGCTTTCTTT
few | . | TRBJ2-2 | TRBV15 | CATSRALGTGELFF | TGTGCCACCAGCAGAGCCCTCGGAACCGGGGAGCTGTTTTTT
many | . | TRBJ2-2 | TRBV5-1 | CASSWRGQTNTGELFF | TGCGCCAGCAGCTGGCGGGGACAGACGAACACCGGGGAGCTGTTTTTT
. | . | TRBJ1-6 | TRBV2 | CASSKQGDSPLHF | TGTGCCAGCAGCAAACAGGGTGATTCACCCCTCCACTTT
few | TRBD1 | TRBJ2-2 | TRBV6-1 | CASSEPRTGANTGELFF | TGTGCCAGCAGTGAACCTAGGACAGGGGCCAACACCGGGGAGCTGTTTTTT
many | TRBD1 | TRBJ1-5 | TRBV18 | CASSPMEGAGNQPQHF | TGTGCCAGCTCACCAATGGAGGGGGCAGGCAATCAGCCCCAGCATTTT
many | TRBD1 | TRBJ1-6 | TRBV20-1 | CSARQGGGNSPLHF | TGCAGTGCTAGACAGGGGGGCGGGAATTCACCCCTCCACTTT
many | TRBD2 | TRBJ2-1 | TRBV29-1 | CSVEGGSGGSYNEQFF | TGCAGCGTTGAAGGTGGCAGCGGGGGGAGTTACAATGAGCAGTTCTTC
. | TRBD1 | TRBJ2-1 | TRBV6-2/TRBV6-3 | CASRGRDRDDEQFF | TGTGCCAGCCGTGGCCGGGACAGGGACGATGAGCAGTTCTTC
many | TRBD2 | TRBJ2-7 | TRBV20-1 | CSARDPGGGWHEQYF | TGCAGTGCTAGAGACCCGGGGGGGGGGTGGCACGAGCAGTACTTC
many | . | TRBJ2-7 | TRBV2 | CASIGTSYEQYF | TGTGCCAGCATAGGAACTTCCTACGAGCAGTACTTC
. | TRBD1 | TRBJ1-1 | TRBV12-3/TRBV12-4 | CASRDTGDAFF | TGTGCCAGCAGGGACACAGGGGACGCTTTCTTT
many | TRBD2 | TRBJ2-3 | TRBV30 | CAWSGGGTQYF | TGTGCCTGGAGTGGCGGGGGTACGCAGTATTTT
. | TRBD2 | TRBJ2-5 | TRBV3-1 | CASSQDRGGVRETQYF | TGTGCCAGCAGCCAAGACCGCGGGGGGGTAAGAGAGACCCAGTACTTC
. | . | TRBJ2-2 | TRBV6-2/TRBV6-3 | CASGDGQLITGELFF | TGTGCCAGCGGTGACGGACAGCTAATCACCGGGGAGCTGTTTTTT
many | . | TRBJ1-2 | TRBV3-1 | CASSQGVGAPESGYTF | TGTGCCAGCAGCCAAGGTGTTGGGGCACCCGAGAGTGGCTACACCTTC
many | . | TRBJ1-1 | TRBV7-9 | CASSRYSSVNTEAFF | TGTGCCAGCAGCAGATACAGCTCCGTGAACACTGAAGCTTTCTTT